This T cell receptor (beta chain) was recorded in a study of blood T cell repertoires in COVID-19. Whole-study context: The cDNA or gDNA used as material had been derived from T cells, B-cell-depleted T cells, or PBMCs.

The V segment lost 0 bases and the J segment 6 bases; nucleotides outside the gene matches: 4. Germline V gives CDR1 MDHEN, CDR2 SYDVKM. The CDR3 consists of 15 residues. Original processing methods: Nucleated cell number was recorded as an estimate derived from reference gene primer amplification. Here immunoSEQ multiplex PCR was the method, and the copy in TCRdb shows in-frame clones only, minus some. Clonal size and the V and J genes are those of that table, whereas D and trimming came from the DNA. The sample gives 87,000 or so clones, approximately 87% of which show up once; approximately 7.4% is in the top ten.

This chain connects TRBV28 to TRBJ1-2; 10 bases fit TRBD1. Specimen: peripheral blood. This sequence originates from a human donor with acute or convalescent COVID-19. The donor label of this sample is uncertain. The CDR3 DNA sequence: TGTGCCAGCAGTTTATGGGGACAGGGGTCTGATGGCTACACCTTC. This gives the protein CASSLWGQGSDGYTF.